This T cell receptor beta chain was observed in a study of T-cell reconstitution after alpha-beta-depleted transplantation in children. The V and J ends lost 5 bases and 7 bases, in that order; junction bases with no gene match: 8. Germline V lookup: CDR1 SGHAT, CDR2 FQNNGV. The CDR3 covers 15 residues. This clonotype was observed a handful of times. Library preparation (for TCRbeta) was performed with unique molecular identifiers. Using its own MiXCR run on the PCR reads, TCRdb lists one record per CDR3 protein. The sample comprises some 530,000 distinct CDR3 sequences, around 13% of which are singletons, and about 5.6% rests with the top ten.

The starting material was PBMCs from the stem cell graft donor, obtained from the stem cell graft. The gene calls are TRBV11-2 and TRBJ2-2, with TRBD2 identical over 9 bases. The sequence came from a human donor who donated a stem cell graft to a child with combined immunodeficiency. CDR3 bases: TGTGCCAGCAGCCTCCGCGGGGGGGGAGGCGGGGAGCTGTTTTTT. As protein: CASSLRGGGGGELFF.